Here is one TCR beta chain with its context. What it binds is not known. These data come from a study of cytomegalovirus exposure and HLA in healthy donors. General study points: Per a prior analysis, the majority of TCR beta V segments were productive roughly 90% or roughly 30% of the time.

The PCR made use of 60 Vbeta and 13 Jbeta primers. Sequenced by immunoSEQ multiplex PCR; TCRdb stores in-frame clones only, minus some. The sample includes 280,000 or so clones, around 90% seen only once; the top ten take roughly 2%. The CDR3 sequence is 14 residues long. Trimming pared 2 bases from V and 9 bases from J, leaving 11 bases between. From germline, CDR1 is LNHDA and CDR2 SQIVND (reference sequence). Input material: PBMCs. The source of this sequence is a woman between 18 and 30 years old in good health and CMV-seronegative. This chain uses TRBV19 with TRBJ1-6; TRBD1 is a possible D gene (6 bases). CDR3 sequence (DNA): TGTGCCAGTAGTATAAGGGGGATGGTTTCACCCCTCCACTTT. Amino acids: CASSIRGMVSPLHF. The full variable domain, with the rest looked up from reference TRBV19 and TRBJ1-6, is DGGITQSPKYLFRKEGQNVTLSCEQNLNHDAMYWYRQDPGQGLRLIYYSQIVNDFQKGDIAEGYSVSREKKESFPLTVTSAQKNPTAFYLCASSIRGMVSPLHFGNGTRLTVT.